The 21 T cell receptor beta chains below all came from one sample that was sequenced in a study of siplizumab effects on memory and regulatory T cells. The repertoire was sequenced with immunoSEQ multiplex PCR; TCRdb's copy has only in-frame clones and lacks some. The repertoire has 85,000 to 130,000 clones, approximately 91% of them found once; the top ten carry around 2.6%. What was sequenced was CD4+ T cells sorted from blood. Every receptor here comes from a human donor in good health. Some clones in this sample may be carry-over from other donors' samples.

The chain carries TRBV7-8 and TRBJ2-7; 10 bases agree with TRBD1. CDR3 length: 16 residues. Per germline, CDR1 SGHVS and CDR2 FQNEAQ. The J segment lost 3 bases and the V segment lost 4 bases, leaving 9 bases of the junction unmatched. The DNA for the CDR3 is TGTGCCAGCAGCTCAACTCCGGGACAGGGGTACTACGAGCAGTACTTC. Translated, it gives CASSSTPGQGYYEQYF.

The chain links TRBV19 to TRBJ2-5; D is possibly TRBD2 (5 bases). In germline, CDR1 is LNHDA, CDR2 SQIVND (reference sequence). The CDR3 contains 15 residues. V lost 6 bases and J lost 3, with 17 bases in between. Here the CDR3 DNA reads TGTGCCAGTAGCGTCGCGGGTGTGATTGAAGAGACCCAGTACTTC. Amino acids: CASSVAGVIEETQYF.

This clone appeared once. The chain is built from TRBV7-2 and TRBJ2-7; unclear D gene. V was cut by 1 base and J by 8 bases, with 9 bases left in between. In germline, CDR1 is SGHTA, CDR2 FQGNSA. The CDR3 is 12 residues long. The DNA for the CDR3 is TGTGCCAGCAGCTTAGAGGGTATCCAGCAGTACTTC. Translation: CASSLEGIQQYF. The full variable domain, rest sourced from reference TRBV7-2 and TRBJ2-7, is GAGVSQSPSNKVTEKGKDVELRCDPISGHTALYWYRQSLGQGLEFLIYFQGNSAPDKSGLPSDRFSAERTGGSVSTLTIQRTQQEDSAVYLCASSLEGIQQYFGPGTRLTVT.

The CDR3 nucleotides read TGTGCCAGCAGCTCCCGCAATCAGCCCCAGCATTTT. Amino acid sequence: CASSSRNQPQHF. The chain employs TRBV7-2 and TRBJ1-5; the D is unclear. CDR3 length: 12 residues. Germline V gene lookup returns CDR1 SGHTA and CDR2 FQGNSA. The V end was cut by 4 bases, the J end by 2 bases, with 3 bases between.

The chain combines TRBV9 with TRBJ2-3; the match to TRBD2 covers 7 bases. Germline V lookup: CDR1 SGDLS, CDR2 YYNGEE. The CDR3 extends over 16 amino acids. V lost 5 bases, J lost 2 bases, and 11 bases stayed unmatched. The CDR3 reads CASSSLGGGATDTQYF. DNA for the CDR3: TGTGCCAGCAGTTCCCTTGGGGGGGGTGCCACAGATACGCAGTATTTT.

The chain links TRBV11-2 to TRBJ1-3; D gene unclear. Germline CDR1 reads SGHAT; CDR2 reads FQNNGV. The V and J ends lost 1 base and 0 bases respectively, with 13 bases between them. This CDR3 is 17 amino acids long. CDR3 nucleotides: TGTGCCAGCAGCTTAGTTCTGGGGTCCTTCTCTGGAAACACCATATATTTT. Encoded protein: CASSLVLGSFSGNTIYF.

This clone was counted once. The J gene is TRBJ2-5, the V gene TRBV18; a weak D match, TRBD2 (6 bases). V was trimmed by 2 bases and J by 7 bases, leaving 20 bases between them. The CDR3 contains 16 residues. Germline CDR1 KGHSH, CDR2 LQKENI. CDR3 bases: TGTGCCAGCTCACCAAGGACCTTTGAGGGTAGCGGGACCCAGTACTTC. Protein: CASSPRTFEGSGTQYF.

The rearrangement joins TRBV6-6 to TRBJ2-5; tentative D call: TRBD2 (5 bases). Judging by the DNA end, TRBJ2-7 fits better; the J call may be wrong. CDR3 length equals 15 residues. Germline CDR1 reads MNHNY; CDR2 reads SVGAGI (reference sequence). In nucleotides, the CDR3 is TGTGCCAGCAGCAAACAGATAAGCGGTGGCTACGAGCAGTACTTC. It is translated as CASSKQISGGYEQYF.

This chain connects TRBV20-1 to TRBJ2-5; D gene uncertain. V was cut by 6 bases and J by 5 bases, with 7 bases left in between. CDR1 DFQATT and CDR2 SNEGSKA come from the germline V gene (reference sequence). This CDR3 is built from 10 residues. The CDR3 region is CSAGGETQYF. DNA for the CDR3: TGCAGTGCCGGCGGTGAGACCCAGTACTTC.

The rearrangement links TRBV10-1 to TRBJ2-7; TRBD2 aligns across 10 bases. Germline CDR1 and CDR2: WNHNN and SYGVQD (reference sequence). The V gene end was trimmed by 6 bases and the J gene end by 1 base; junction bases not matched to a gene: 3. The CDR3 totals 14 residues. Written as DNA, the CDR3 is TGCGCCAGCAGCCCTAGCGGGAGATCCTACGAGCAGTACTTC. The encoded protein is CASSPSGRSYEQYF.

Written as DNA, the CDR3 is TGCGCCAGCAGCTTGACTGGACAGGGAGGCGAGACCCAGTACTTC. Amino acid sequence: CASSLTGQGGETQYF. V and J are TRBV5-1 and TRBJ2-5, with 8 bases lining up with TRBD1. The J segment lost 5 bases and the V segment lost 1 base, leaving 7 bases of the junction unmatched. Germline V lookup: CDR1 SGHRS, CDR2 YFSETQ. The CDR3 is 15 amino acids.

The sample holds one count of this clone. This CDR3 is CASSLGEGGREQYF. The CDR3 coding sequence is TGTGCCAGCAGCCTGGGGGAGGGCGGTCGGGAGCAGTACTTC. The chain recombines TRBV5-4 with TRBJ2-7; 7 bases align to TRBD2. The V gene's germline CDR1 is SGHNT and CDR2 YYREEE (reference sequence). The J segment lost 7 bases and the V segment lost 4 bases, leaving 11 bases of the junction unmatched. The length of the CDR3 is 14 residues.

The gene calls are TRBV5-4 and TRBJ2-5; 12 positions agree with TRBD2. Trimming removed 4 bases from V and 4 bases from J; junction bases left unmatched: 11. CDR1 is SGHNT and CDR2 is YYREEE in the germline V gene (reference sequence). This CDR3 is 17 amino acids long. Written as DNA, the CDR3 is TGTGCCAGCAGCCTCCTAGCGGGAGGGGGGTTAGGAGAGACCCAGTACTTC. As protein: CASSLLAGGGLGETQYF.

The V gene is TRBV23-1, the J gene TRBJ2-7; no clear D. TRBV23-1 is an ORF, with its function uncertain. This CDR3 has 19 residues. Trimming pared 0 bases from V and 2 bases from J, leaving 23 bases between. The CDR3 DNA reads TGCGCCAGCAGTCAATCCCCCCGTTTAGCTCAAATTATCCCCTACGAGCAGTACTTC. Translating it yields CASSQSPRLAQIIPYEQYF.

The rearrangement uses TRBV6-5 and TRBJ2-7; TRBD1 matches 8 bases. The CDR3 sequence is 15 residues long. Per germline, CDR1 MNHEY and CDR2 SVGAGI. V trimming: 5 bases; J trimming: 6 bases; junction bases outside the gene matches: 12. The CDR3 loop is CASSRTWTGYSEQYF. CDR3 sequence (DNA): TGTGCCAGCAGTCGCACCTGGACAGGGTACTCCGAGCAGTACTTC.

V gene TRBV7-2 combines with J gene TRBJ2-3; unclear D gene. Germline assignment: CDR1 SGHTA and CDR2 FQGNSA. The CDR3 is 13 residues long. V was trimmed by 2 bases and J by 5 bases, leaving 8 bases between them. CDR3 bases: TGTGCCAGCAGCTTACCCAGCCTAGATACGCAGTATTTT. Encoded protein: CASSLPSLDTQYF. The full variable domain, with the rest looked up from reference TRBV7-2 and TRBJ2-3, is GAGVSQSPSNKVTEKGKDVELRCDPISGHTALYWYRQSLGQGLEFLIYFQGNSAPDKSGLPSDRFSAERTGGSVSTLTIQRTQQEDSAVYLCASSLPSLDTQYFGPGTRLTVL.

CDR3 region: CASSTPSSGRRGTGELFF. The CDR3 DNA is TGTGCCAGCAGCACGCCCTCGAGCGGGAGGAGGGGCACCGGGGAGCTGTTTTTT. The chain combines TRBV9 with TRBJ2-2; TRBD2 matches 9 bases. From germline, CDR1 is SGDLS and CDR2 YYNGEE. V shed 4 bases, J shed 4 bases, and the junction held 14 bases outside the gene matches. The CDR3 totals 18 residues.

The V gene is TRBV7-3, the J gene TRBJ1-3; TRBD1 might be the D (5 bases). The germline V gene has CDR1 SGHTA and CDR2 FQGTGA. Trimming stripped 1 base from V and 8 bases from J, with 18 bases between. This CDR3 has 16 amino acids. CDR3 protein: CASSLNGGSLGDTIYF. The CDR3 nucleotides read TGTGCCAGCAGCTTAAACGGGGGAAGTCTGGGAGACACCATATATTTT.

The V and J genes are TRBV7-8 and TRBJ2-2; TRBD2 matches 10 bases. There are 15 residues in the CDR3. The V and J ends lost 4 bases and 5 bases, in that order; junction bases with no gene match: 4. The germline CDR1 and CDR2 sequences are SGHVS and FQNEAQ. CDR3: CASSSGLAFTGELFF. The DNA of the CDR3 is TGTGCCAGCAGCTCGGGACTAGCGTTTACCGGGGAGCTGTTTTTT.

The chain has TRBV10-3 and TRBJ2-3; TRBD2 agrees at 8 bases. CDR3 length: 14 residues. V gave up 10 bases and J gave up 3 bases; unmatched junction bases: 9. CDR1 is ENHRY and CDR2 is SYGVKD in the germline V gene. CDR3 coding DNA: TGTGCCACGGGAGGGGGGGCGCGGACAGATACGCAGTATTTT. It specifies CATGGGARTDTQYF.

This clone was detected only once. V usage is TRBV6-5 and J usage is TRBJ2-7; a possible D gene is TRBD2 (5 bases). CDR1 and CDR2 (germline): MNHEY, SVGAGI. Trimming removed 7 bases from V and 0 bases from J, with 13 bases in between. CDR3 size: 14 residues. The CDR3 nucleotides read TGTGCCAGCATTTCGGGCGGAGGCTCCTACGAGCAGTACTTC. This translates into CASISGGGSYEQYF.